Listed here is a single TCR beta chain. The antigen is undetermined. These data come from a study of identical twins. The study, taken as a whole, reports: Twins shared beta out-of-frame sequences in excess, but this excess was weaker. The conclusions drew on cross-sectional statistical analysis instead of tracking the same donors. Analyses of zero insertions could, in part, be confounded by invariant MAIT and iNKT cells.

Each cDNA held unique molecular identifiers, and template switching gave it a universal primer site. TCRdb re-analysed the 5' RACE reads in MiXCR, keeping a single row per CDR3 protein. In the table there are 300,000 to 350,000 distinct CDR3 sequences, around 12% of which are singletons. The length of the CDR3 is 14 residues. The V gene's germline CDR1 is MGHRA and CDR2 YSYEKL. V gave up 0 bases and J gave up 10 bases, with 15 bases separating them. These data also featured in a second study, about yellow fever vaccine responses in identical twins.

The gene calls are TRBV4-1 and TRBJ2-5, with a possible D match to TRBD2 (6 bases). The source material was CD8+ T cells sorted from blood. The TCR sequence derives from a woman between 18 and 29 years old in good health. CDR3 coding DNA: TGCGCCAGCAGCCAAGAGCTTCGTAGCGGCGGCCAGTACTTC. Translating gives CASSQELRSGGQYF.